The 29 T cell receptor beta chains given below trace back to one sample, sequenced in a study of T-cell reconstitution after alpha-beta-depleted transplantation in children. The TCRbeta library incorporated unique molecular identifiers. TCRdb fed the PCR reads into MiXCR, producing one record per CDR3 protein. The sample records under 850,000 distinct CDR3 sequences, over 10% being singletons. Sequences were derived from PBMCs, sampled before TCRalphabeta/CD19-depleted stem cell transplant. Every receptor here comes from a girl aged 2-10 years with congenital amegakaryocytic thrombocytopenia, due to receive a stem cell transplant.

This clonotype occurred a few times. The V call is TRBV3-1, the J call TRBJ2-1, with a possible D match to TRBD2 (6 bases). The V end was cut by 7 bases, the J end by 5 bases, with 12 bases between. This CDR3 has 13 amino acids. Germline values: CDR1 LGHDT, CDR2 YNNKEL (reference sequence). The CDR3 region is CASKGSGHNEQFF. CDR3 bases: TGTGCCAGCAAAGGGAGCGGGCACAATGAGCAGTTCTTC.

This clonotype has ten or more counts. The chain combines TRBV5-1 with TRBJ1-2; D unresolved. The CDR3 covers 13 residues. With 0 bases removed from V and 6 bases from J, the gap between germline ends came to 9 bases. Germline-derived CDR1 and CDR2 are SGHRS and YFSETQ. The CDR3, as DNA: TGCGCCAGCAGCTTGGAGAGCTCCAATGGCTACACCTTC. It translates to CASSLESSNGYTF.

The table lists this clonotype with many counts. J is TRBJ2-5 and V is TRBV20-1; 10 bases match TRBD1. CDR3 length: 16 amino acids. From germline, CDR1 is DFQATT and CDR2 SNEGSKA (reference sequence). The V and J ends lost 3 bases and 7 bases, in that order; junction bases with no gene match: 14. In DNA form, the CDR3 reads TGCAGTGCTAGTGGCCCCGGGACAGGGGCGGTCTTGACCCAGTACTTC. It translates to CSASGPGTGAVLTQYF.

This clonotype appeared many times. The chain employs TRBV20-1 and TRBJ2-1; 13 bases map to TRBD2. The junction had 3 bases not matched to a gene; V was cut back by 5 bases and J by 5 bases. Germline values: CDR1 DFQATT, CDR2 SNEGSKA (reference sequence). CDR3 size: 14 residues. In DNA form, the CDR3 reads TGCAGTGCTCGGACTAGCGGGAGCCACAATGAGCAGTTCTTC. This sequence encodes CSARTSGSHNEQFF.

The rearrangement links TRBV5-5 to TRBJ2-5, with 8 bases lining up with TRBD1. Germline lookup yields CDR1 SGHKS and CDR2 YYEKEE (reference sequence). Trimming cost V 3 bases and J 5 bases; bases outside gene matches: 9. CDR3 size: 15 residues. The CDR3 sequence: CASSSPDRGGETQYF. The CDR3 DNA sequence: TGTGCCAGCAGCTCGCCAGACAGGGGAGGTGAGACCCAGTACTTC.

The table lists this clonotype with many counts. This chain connects TRBV4-1 to TRBJ2-2; TRBD1 agrees at 9 bases. Germline trimming cut 2 bases from V and 6 bases from J; bases unmatched to any gene: 7. CDR1 and CDR2 (germline): MGHRA, YSYEKL. This CDR3 spans 16 amino acids. The CDR3 loop reads CASSQTRTGVPGELFF. The CDR3 region has the DNA TGCGCCAGCAGCCAAACTAGGACAGGGGTCCCCGGGGAGCTGTTTTTT.

The table lists this clonotype with many counts. This chain links TRBV20-1 with TRBJ1-2, with D possibly matching TRBD1 (5 bases). The germline V gene encodes CDR1 DFQATT and CDR2 SNEGSKA (reference sequence). The ends were cut back, 3 bases at V and 3 bases at J, with 14 bases in the middle. The CDR3 has 14 amino acids. The CDR3 coding sequence is TGCAGTGCTAGTTTCACCCCGGGGGACTATGGCTACACCTTC. It translates to CSASFTPGDYGYTF.

V and J are TRBV20-1 and TRBJ2-3, with 13 bases fitting TRBD2. V was clipped by 3 bases and J by 2 bases; unmatched bases: 5. Germline V gene lookup returns CDR1 DFQATT and CDR2 SNEGSKA (reference sequence). This CDR3 spans 16 amino acids. The CDR3, as DNA: TGCAGTGCTAGTCGTGGACTAGCGGGAGTCACAGATACGCAGTATTTT. Translating it yields CSASRGLAGVTDTQYF.

This clonotype was detected ten times or more. The chain combines TRBV11-2 with TRBJ1-2; D is uncertain. Germline V gene data show CDR1 as SGHAT and CDR2 as FQNNGV. V shed 5 bases and J shed 8 bases, with 15 bases lying between them. The CDR3 consists of 13 residues. The CDR3 spells CASSTGPIPGYTF. The CDR3 DNA is TGTGCCAGCAGCACCGGCCCAATTCCCGGCTACACCTTC.

This clonotype was observed a handful of times. The J gene is TRBJ2-5, the V gene TRBV29-1; unclear D gene. With 3 bases removed from V and 1 base from J, the gap between germline ends came to 9 bases. Germline values: CDR1 SQVTM, CDR2 ANQGSEA. This CDR3 has 13 amino acids. The CDR3 spells CSVESAGQETQYF. The DNA of the CDR3 is TGCAGCGTTGAGTCGGCTGGCCAAGAGACCCAGTACTTC.

This clonotype was observed a handful of times. The chain couples TRBV29-1 to TRBJ1-1, with D possibly matching TRBD1 (5 bases). V lost 3 bases and J lost 6, with 14 bases in between. The CDR3 runs to 13 residues. The germline V gene encodes CDR1 SQVTM and CDR2 ANQGSEA. The CDR3 DNA reads TGCAGCGTTGACCTTCTTCAGGGCCCTGAAGCTTTCTTT. As protein: CSVDLLQGPEAFF.

V usage is TRBV27 and J usage is TRBJ2-5; tentative D call: TRBD2 (6 bases). The germline V gene encodes CDR1 MNHEY and CDR2 SMNVEV (reference sequence). The CDR3 totals 16 residues. V was clipped by 5 bases and J by 4 bases, with 20 bases between them. CDR3 nucleotides: TGTGCCAGCAGTCAACTAGGCGGTGCGGGGAGAGAGACCCAGTACTTC. Encoded protein: CASSQLGGAGRETQYF.

This clonotype has a count of ten or more. The gene calls are TRBV20-1 and TRBJ2-5; 8 nucleotides match TRBD2. The CDR3 loop spans 18 amino acids. Trimming at V came to 0 bases and at J to 5 bases, leaving 17 bases not matched to a gene. CDR1 DFQATT and CDR2 SNEGSKA come from the germline V gene (reference sequence). CDR3 nucleotide sequence: TGCAGTGCTAGAGATCTAGGGGGATGGGGGCGGGAGGTGGAGACCCAGTACTTC. Amino acids: CSARDLGGWGREVETQYF.

This clonotype was seen at least ten times. At one end, the junction sequence differs from germline, possibly due to a read error. The rearrangement uses TRBV20-1 and TRBJ2-1; D gene uncertain. CDR1 and CDR2 from the germline V gene are DFQATT and SNEGSKA (reference sequence). The CDR3 covers 11 residues. The CDR3 spells CSANDRLGAIF. Here the CDR3 DNA reads TGCAGTGCCAACGACCGCCTAGGTGCGATCTTC.

The V gene is TRBV2, the J gene TRBJ2-7; no clear D gene. The CDR3 covers 13 residues. CDR1 and CDR2 (germline): SNHLY, FYNNEI. The V and J ends lost 7 bases and 3 bases respectively, with 13 bases between them. The CDR3 DNA is TGTGCCAGCACCACCGAATTGGGCTACGAGCAGTACTTC. Its translation: CASTTELGYEQYF.

This clonotype has more than one count but fewer than ten. The chain combines TRBV6-2 or TRBV6-3 with TRBJ1-2; D ambiguous. V gave up 8 bases and J gave up 5 bases, with 15 bases separating them. CDR3 length equals 13 residues. Per the germline V gene, CDR1 is MNHEY and CDR2 is SVGEGT. The CDR3 loop reads CASQEKETYGYTF. The CDR3 DNA is TGTGCCAGCCAGGAGAAGGAGACTTATGGCTACACCTTC.

This clonotype showed up many times. The rearrangement uses TRBV11-2 and TRBJ2-2; D is unclear. This CDR3 is 17 amino acids long. Germline V gene lookup returns CDR1 SGHAT and CDR2 FQNNGV. Trimming cost V 0 bases and J 0 bases, with 11 bases left between them. CDR3: CASSLEVLAANTGELFF. The CDR3 DNA reads TGTGCCAGCAGCTTAGAGGTCTTGGCGGCGAACACCGGGGAGCTGTTTTTT.

This clonotype appeared many times. The CDR3 DNA reads as TGCGCCAGCAGCCAAATCTTCGGGGAGCAGTTCTTC. It codes for CASSQIFGEQFF. The chain employs TRBV5-1 and TRBJ2-1; D unresolved. The length of the CDR3 is 12 residues. CDR1 and CDR2 from the germline V gene are SGHRS and YFSETQ. V was clipped by 4 bases and J by 10 bases, with 12 bases between them.

As concerns this clonotype: Just one base apart from a much larger clone, this may be a read error. The chain links TRBV12-3 or TRBV12-4 to TRBJ1-2; 10 positions match TRBD1. CDR3 length equals 14 residues. The CDR3 is CASSLRTGGYGDTF. The CDR3 region has the DNA TGTGCCAGCAGTTTGAGGACAGGGGGTTATGGCGACACCTTC.

The chain uses TRBV20-1 and TRBJ2-5; a weak D match, TRBD2 (5 bases). This CDR3 is 15 amino acids long. The germline gives CDR1 DFQATT, CDR2 SNEGSKA (reference sequence). The germline V and J ends were trimmed by 0 bases and 3 bases, with 14 bases remaining between them. The CDR3 loop is CSARDVSGREETQYF. CDR3 sequence (DNA): TGCAGTGCTAGAGACGTCTCTGGGCGGGAAGAGACCCAGTACTTC.

This clonotype was counted only a few times. CDR3 coding DNA: TGCAGCGTTAGAGTCCCCTTGAACACTGAAGCTTTCTTT. It translates to CSVRVPLNTEAFF. The chain combines TRBV29-1 with TRBJ1-1; D unclear. The V gene's germline CDR1 is SQVTM and CDR2 ANQGSEA. This CDR3 contains 13 residues. Trimming took 5 bases from V and 0 from J, leaving 10 bases between them.

This clonotype was recorded many times. The chain links TRBV5-1 to TRBJ2-1; the match to TRBD2 covers 11 bases. The V gene end was trimmed by 2 bases and the J gene end by 7 bases; junction bases not matched to a gene: 8. This CDR3 is 16 amino acids long. From germline, CDR1 is SGHRS and CDR2 YFSETQ. The CDR3 is CASSFSRTSGLNEQFF. The CDR3 coding sequence is TGCGCCAGCAGCTTTTCACGGACTAGCGGGCTAAATGAGCAGTTCTTC.

This clonotype was detected many times. The chain combines TRBV6-2 or TRBV6-3 with TRBJ1-5; TRBD1 agrees at 7 bases. Germline assignment: CDR1 MNHEY and CDR2 SVGEGT. The CDR3 is 15 residues long. Trimming at V came to 6 bases and at J to 6 bases, leaving 11 bases not matched to a gene. The CDR3 region has the DNA TGTGCCAGCAGCCCCCCCAGGGGGACGTCTCAGCCCCAGCATTTT. Translated: CASSPPRGTSQPQHF.

This clonotype was observed many times. This chain uses TRBV5-6 with TRBJ2-4; no firm D call. Trimming removed 5 bases at V and 4 bases at J, with 16 bases between. Germline V gives CDR1 SGHDT, CDR2 YYEEEE. CDR3 size: 15 residues. CDR3 bases: TGTGCCAGCAGTCTCGGGCTCCTCGGGAAAAACATTCAGTACTTC. Amino acids: CASSLGLLGKNIQYF.

Many counts were recorded for this clonotype. J is TRBJ1-2 and V is TRBV6-1, with 8 bases matching TRBD1. This CDR3 has 15 amino acids. CDR1 and CDR2 from the germline V gene are MNHNS and SASEGT. Trimming cost V 6 bases and J 8 bases; bases outside gene matches: 14. The CDR3 DNA is TGTGCCAGCAGGATCACAGGGGGACCCCGGGAGGGCTACACCTTC. Its protein product is CASRITGGPREGYTF.

This sequence joins TRBV7-9 and TRBJ2-1, with 15 nucleotides matching TRBD2. Per the germline V gene, CDR1 is SEHNR and CDR2 is FQNEAQ (reference sequence). This CDR3 spans 16 amino acids. Germline trimming cut 5 bases from V and 10 bases from J; bases unmatched to any gene: 9. CDR3 in DNA: TGTGCCAGCAGCCCTGGACTAGCGGGAGGGGGCGGGGAGCAGTTCTTC. Amino acids: CASSPGLAGGGGEQFF.

The table lists this clonotype with many counts. The chain carries TRBV6-5 and TRBJ2-7, with TRBD2 matching over 9 bases. The CDR3 contains 16 residues. With 5 bases clipped from V and 5 bases from J, the junction kept 13 bases outside the gene matches. Germline V lookup: CDR1 MNHEY, CDR2 SVGAGI. The CDR3 spells CASSPTSLAGRDEQYF. The DNA for the CDR3 is TGTGCCAGCAGTCCCACCAGTCTAGCGGGGAGAGACGAGCAGTACTTC.

Only a few counts were recorded for this clonotype. The CDR3 region has the DNA TGTGCCAGCAGGATCTCCACCCAGGCATGGACAGGAGACAACACCGGGGAGCTGTTTTTT. The encoded protein is CASRISTQAWTGDNTGELFF. V and J are TRBV4-2 and TRBJ2-2; 7 bases align to TRBD1. Germline CDR1 reads LGHNA; CDR2 reads YNFKEQ. Losses at the gene ends were 6 bases for V and 2 bases for J; bases not matched to a gene: 21. The CDR3 is 20 amino acids.

This clonotype has more than one count but fewer than ten. The DNA of the CDR3 is TGTGCCACCAGAGACGGTTACAATGAGCAGTTCTTC. Protein sequence: CATRDGYNEQFF. The chain couples TRBV24-1 to TRBJ2-1; D not certain. The germline gives CDR1 KGHDR, CDR2 SFDVKD. This CDR3 is 12 amino acids long. V lost 7 bases, J lost 4 bases, and 7 bases lay in between.